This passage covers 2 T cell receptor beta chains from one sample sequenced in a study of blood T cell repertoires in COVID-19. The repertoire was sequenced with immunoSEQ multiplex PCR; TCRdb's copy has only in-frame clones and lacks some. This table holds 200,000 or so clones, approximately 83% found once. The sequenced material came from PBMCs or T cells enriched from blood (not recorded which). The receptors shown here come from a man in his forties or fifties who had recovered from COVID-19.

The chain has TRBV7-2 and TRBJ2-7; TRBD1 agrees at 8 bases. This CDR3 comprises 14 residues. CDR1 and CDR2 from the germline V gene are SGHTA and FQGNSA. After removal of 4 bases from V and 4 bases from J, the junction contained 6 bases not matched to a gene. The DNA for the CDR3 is TGTGCCAGCAGCTCATACAGGGGGAGGTACGAGCAGTACTTC. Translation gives CASSSYRGRYEQYF.

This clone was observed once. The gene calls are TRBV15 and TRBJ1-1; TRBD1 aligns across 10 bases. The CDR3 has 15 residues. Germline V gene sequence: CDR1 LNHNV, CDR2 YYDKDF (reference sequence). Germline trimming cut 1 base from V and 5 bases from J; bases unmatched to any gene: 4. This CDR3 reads CATSRGDRGRTEAFF. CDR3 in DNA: TGTGCCACCAGCAGAGGGGACAGGGGAAGGACTGAAGCTTTCTTT.